Shown below are 26 T cell receptor beta chains from a single sample sequenced in a study of identical twins. MiXCR was run by TCRdb on the 5' RACE reads, yielding one entry per CDR3 protein. Altogether some 320,000 distinct CDR3 sequences are present, around 12% being singletons, with the ten largest covering more than 6%. These sequences were also reported in another study, on yellow fever vaccine responses in identical twins.

Sample: CD8+ T cells sorted from blood. The receptors shown here come from a woman younger than 35 in good health.

V is TRBV27 and J is TRBJ2-4; 8 bases fit TRBD2. J gave up 6 bases and V 4 bases, and 5 bases lay outside the gene matches. The length of the CDR3 is 14 residues. The germline gives CDR1 MNHEY, CDR2 SMNVEV (reference sequence). The CDR3 sequence is CASSSGGPRNIQYF. The DNA for the CDR3 is TGTGCCAGCAGTTCGGGGGGGCCGAGAAACATTCAGTACTTC.

V gene TRBV11-3 combines with J gene TRBJ2-2, with 11 bases matching TRBD2. Germline values: CDR1 SGHNT, CDR2 YENEEA. This CDR3 is built from 16 residues. V lost 5 bases, J lost 1 base, and 3 bases stayed unmatched. CDR3 residues: CASSLGLAGNTGELFF. The CDR3 region has the DNA TGTGCCAGCAGCCTCGGACTAGCGGGGAACACCGGGGAGCTGTTTTTT.

The table lists this clonotype with a few counts. The CDR3 spells CASSLVRTGNTGELFF. The DNA of the CDR3 is TGTGCCAGCAGCTTAGTGCGAACAGGGAACACCGGGGAGCTGTTTTTT. V gene TRBV7-8 combines with J gene TRBJ2-2, with a weak D call TRBD1 (5 bases). V was clipped by 1 base and J by 1 base, with 10 bases between them. Germline values: CDR1 SGHVS, CDR2 FQNEAQ. CDR3 length: 16 amino acids.

This chain joins TRBV6-5 and TRBJ1-2; 9 bases map to TRBD1. Trimming removed 4 bases from V and 5 bases from J; junction bases left unmatched: 8. CDR1 is MNHEY and CDR2 is SVGAGI in the germline V gene. CDR3 length equals 15 residues. CDR3 in amino acids: CASSFTGTGTYGYTF. CDR3 sequence (DNA): TGTGCCAGCAGTTTCACCGGGACAGGGACATATGGCTACACCTTC.

In this sample, this clonotype turned up many times. The CDR3 sequence is CASSTGGGEVGQPQHF. Written as DNA, the CDR3 is TGTGCCAGCAGCACCGGTGGAGGGGAAGTGGGGCAGCCCCAGCATTTT. The V gene is TRBV11-2, the J gene TRBJ1-5; perhaps TRBD1 as D (5 bases). Trimming shortened V by 5 bases and J by 7 bases, and 21 bases separated the two germline ends. The germline V gene encodes CDR1 SGHAT and CDR2 FQNNGV. This CDR3 spans 16 amino acids.

This clonotype was recorded a few times. The chain combines TRBV7-8 with TRBJ1-2; 8 bases are a match to TRBD1. With V trimmed by 3 bases and J by 7 bases, 13 bases remained unmatched. Per germline, CDR1 SGHVS and CDR2 FQNEAQ. The CDR3 is 16 amino acids. The CDR3 loop is CASSLADNRGVFGYTF. CDR3 sequence (DNA): TGTGCCAGCAGCTTGGCGGATAACAGGGGGGTCTTTGGCTACACCTTC. The full variable domain, completed using reference TRBV7-8 and TRBJ1-2, is GAGVSQSPRYKVAKRGQDVALRCDPISGHVSLFWYQQALGQGPEFLTYFQNEAQLDKSGLPSDRFFAERPEGSVSTLKIQRTQQEDSAVYLCASSLADNRGVFGYTFGSGTRLTVV.

This clonotype turned up a few times. The chain recombines TRBV10-3 with TRBJ1-1; no firm D call. The CDR3 has 16 residues. In germline, CDR1 is ENHRY, CDR2 SYGVKD. Trimming left V 0 bases short and J 10 bases short, with 21 bases between. The CDR3 sequence is CAISESTPDSAAGAFF. CDR3 DNA: TGTGCCATCAGTGAGTCGACTCCCGACTCCGCCGCGGGAGCTTTCTTT.

This clonotype was counted a few times. This chain connects TRBV12-3 or TRBV12-4 to TRBJ2-5; 7 bases match TRBD1. J lost 2 bases, V lost 7 bases, and 10 bases had no gene match. The CDR3 extends over 15 amino acids. The CDR3 here is CASTQVGRGQETQYF. CDR3 sequence (DNA): TGTGCCAGCACCCAGGTCGGCAGGGGGCAAGAGACCCAGTACTTC.

This clonotype has more than one count but fewer than ten. In DNA, the CDR3 is TGTGCCAGCAGTTACGCCGATCAGGGGCAGTACGTC. It codes for CASSYADQGQYV. The chain combines TRBV6-2 or TRBV6-3 with TRBJ2-7, with D possibly TRBD1 on 5 matching bases. V dropped 2 bases and J dropped 9 bases, with 11 bases sitting between them. Germline CDR1 reads MNHEY; CDR2 reads SVGEGT. This CDR3 contains 12 residues.

This clonotype was seen ten or more times. The chain is built from TRBV3-1 and TRBJ1-1; the match to TRBD1 covers 7 bases. This CDR3 has 14 amino acids. Germline CDR1 and CDR2: LGHDT and YNNKEL (reference sequence). The trim removed 1 base at V and 3 bases at J, leaving 2 bases unmatched. The chain's CDR3 is CASSQVGGHTEAFF. The CDR3 region has the DNA TGTGCCAGCAGCCAAGTAGGGGGCCACACTGAAGCTTTCTTT.

In this sample, this clonotype turned up a few times. The rearrangement links TRBV3-1 to TRBJ2-7, with TRBD2 identical over 7 bases. V lost 0 bases, J lost 3 bases, and 5 bases stayed unmatched. In germline, CDR1 is LGHDT, CDR2 YNNKEL (reference sequence). The CDR3 contains 15 residues. CDR3 nucleotides: TGTGCCAGCAGCCAAGAGGGTAGCGGGCACTACGAGCAGTACTTC. Protein sequence: CASSQEGSGHYEQYF.

This clonotype was seen a handful of times. The V gene is TRBV25-1, the J gene TRBJ2-3; 8 bases agree with TRBD1. The length of the CDR3 is 14 residues. Germline lookup yields CDR1 MGHDK and CDR2 SYGVNS. With 3 bases clipped from V and 5 bases from J, the junction kept 4 bases outside the gene matches. The CDR3 loop is CASSETGVGDTQYF. Here the CDR3 DNA reads TGTGCCAGCAGTGAGACAGGGGTGGGAGATACGCAGTATTTT.

This chain uses TRBV4-1 with TRBJ2-1, with 11 bases aligning to TRBD2. The CDR3 runs to 16 residues. Germline lookup yields CDR1 MGHRA and CDR2 YSYEKL. Unmatched junction bases numbered 9, after V lost 3 bases and J lost 8 bases. The CDR3 is CASSHSIAGGFDEQFF. For the CDR3, the DNA is TGCGCCAGCAGCCATTCCATAGCGGGGGGGTTTGATGAGCAGTTCTTC.

The genes are TRBV10-3 and TRBJ2-1; 8 bases line up with TRBD1. The length of the CDR3 is 14 residues. Germline V gene lookup returns CDR1 ENHRY and CDR2 SYGVKD. With 10 bases clipped from V and 8 bases from J, the junction kept 13 bases outside the gene matches. The CDR3 DNA reads as TGTGCCACGCTTCCGGACAGGGAGGTCCATGAGCAGTTCTTC. This encodes CATLPDREVHEQFF.

This chain links TRBV5-1 with TRBJ2-3; TRBD2 might be the D (7 bases). The CDR3 totals 15 residues. From germline, CDR1 is SGHRS and CDR2 YFSETQ. V was trimmed by 5 bases and J by 0 bases, leaving 13 bases between them. For the CDR3, the DNA is TGCGCCAGCAGTGCGGGGGCCGGGAGCACAGATACGCAGTATTTT. It specifies CASSAGAGSTDTQYF. Variable domain in full (rest from reference TRBV5-1 and TRBJ2-3): KAGVTQTPRYLIKTRGQQVTLSCSPISGHRSVSWYQQTPGQGLQFLFEYFSETQRNKGNFPGRFSGRQFSNSRSEMNVSTLELGDSALYLCASSAGAGSTDTQYFGPGTRLTVL.

The chain employs TRBV10-2 and TRBJ1-1, with a weak D call TRBD1 (5 bases). There are 15 residues in the CDR3. The germline gives CDR1 WSHSY, CDR2 SAAADI. V lost 3 bases and J 3 bases, leaving 14 bases between the germline ends. The CDR3 DNA reads as TGCGCCAGCAGTGATTCTGACAGAAGAGACACTGAAGCTTTCTTT. As protein: CASSDSDRRDTEAFF.

This clonotype turned up a few times. The V gene is TRBV12-3 or TRBV12-4, the J gene TRBJ2-1; TRBD2 agrees at 12 bases. This CDR3 has 18 amino acids. Losses at the gene ends were 2 bases for V and 5 bases for J; bases not matched to a gene: 10. Here the CDR3 reads CASSLSASGRARNNEQFF. The CDR3 region has the DNA TGTGCCAGCAGTTTATCAGCTAGCGGGAGGGCCCGGAACAATGAGCAGTTCTTC.

V and J are TRBV20-1 and TRBJ2-3; tentatively, D is TRBD2 (5 bases). This CDR3 is 13 amino acids long. Germline assignment: CDR1 DFQATT and CDR2 SNEGSKA (reference sequence). V shed 1 base and J shed 4 bases, with 9 bases lying between them. DNA of the CDR3: TGCAGTGCTAGAGTACCTAGCTCAGATACGCAGTATTTT. Its translation is CSARVPSSDTQYF.

V gene TRBV5-1 combines with J gene TRBJ2-5; 10 bases fit TRBD1. Germline V lookup: CDR1 SGHRS, CDR2 YFSETQ. Trimming cost V 4 bases and J 5 bases; bases outside gene matches: 8. The CDR3 covers 15 residues. The CDR3 region is CASSHGTGARETQYF. CDR3 in DNA: TGCGCCAGCAGCCATGGGACAGGGGCTCGGGAGACCCAGTACTTC.

In this sample, this clonotype turned up a few times. V is TRBV24-1 and J is TRBJ2-7, with a possible D match to TRBD1 (8 bases). Looked up from germline, CDR1 is KGHDR and CDR2 is SFDVKD. Trimming shortened V by 9 bases and J by 4 bases, and 15 bases separated the two germline ends. CDR3 length: 13 residues. Here the CDR3 reads CATSTGEGYEQYF. The CDR3 nucleotides are TGTGCCACCTCGACAGGGGAGGGGTACGAGCAGTACTTC.

The chain employs TRBV19 and TRBJ2-6, with 8 nucleotides matching TRBD1. Germline loops: CDR1 LNHDA, CDR2 SQIVND (reference sequence). J gave up 0 bases and V 10 bases, and 5 bases lay outside the gene matches. The CDR3 covers 15 residues. The CDR3: CATQQGGSGANVLTF. In DNA, the CDR3 is TGTGCCACCCAACAGGGGGGCTCTGGGGCCAACGTCCTGACTTTC.

The table lists this clonotype with a few counts. The gene calls are TRBV28 and TRBJ2-3; 9 nucleotides match TRBD2. The V and J ends lost 7 bases and 2 bases, in that order; junction bases with no gene match: 4. The CDR3 has 14 residues. Germline V gene sequence: CDR1 MDHEN, CDR2 SYDVKM. The CDR3 is CASTLAGPTDTQYF. DNA for the CDR3: TGTGCCAGCACCCTAGCGGGGCCCACAGATACGCAGTATTTT. Looking up the rest from reference TRBV28 and TRBJ2-3 gives the full variable domain: DVKVTQSSRYLVKRTGEKVFLECVQDMDHENMFWYRQDPGLGLRLIYFSYDVKMKEKGDIPEGYSVSREKKERFSLILESASTNQTSMYLCASTLAGPTDTQYFGPGTRLTVL.

This clonotype was recorded at least ten times. The V gene is TRBV2, the J gene TRBJ1-4; no reliable D call. V was pared by 5 bases and J by 4 bases, with 11 bases between. Germline lookup yields CDR1 SNHLY and CDR2 FYNNEI. The CDR3 has 14 amino acids. The CDR3 region is CASSPGAFNEKLFF. In DNA form, the CDR3 reads TGTGCCAGCAGTCCCGGAGCTTTTAATGAAAAACTGTTTTTT.

The chain uses TRBV4-2 and TRBJ2-1; 10 bases align to TRBD1. This CDR3 is 14 amino acids long. V gave up 0 bases and J gave up 8 bases; unmatched junction bases: 1. Germline assignment: CDR1 LGHNA and CDR2 YNFKEQ. CDR3 sequence reads: CASSQDGTGDEQFF. CDR3 nucleotides: TGTGCCAGCAGCCAAGATGGGACAGGGGATGAGCAGTTCTTC.

This clonotype has ten or more counts. The V call is TRBV12-3 or TRBV12-4, the J call TRBJ2-7; D gene ambiguous. This CDR3 contains 13 residues. The ends were cut back, 2 bases at V and 3 bases at J, with 8 bases in the middle. The DNA for the CDR3 is TGTGCCAGCAGTTTACATGGCATCTACGAGCAGTACTTC. As protein: CASSLHGIYEQYF.

A few counts support this clonotype. The chain employs TRBV29-1 and TRBJ2-1; unclear D gene. The V end was cut by 7 bases, the J end by 6 bases, with 10 bases between. Germline V gene lookup returns CDR1 SQVTM and CDR2 ANQGSEA. CDR3 length equals 11 residues. This CDR3 is CSGKVGNEQFF. DNA of the CDR3: TGCAGCGGGAAAGTTGGCAATGAGCAGTTCTTC.